This T cell receptor beta chain was captured in a study of blood T cell repertoires in COVID-19. For the study at large: PBMCs, B-cell-depleted T cells, or T cells were the source of the cDNA or gDNA that made up the material.

Deletions cut 1 base from V and 3 bases from J, with 9 bases between. CDR1 SEHNR and CDR2 FQNEAQ come from the germline V gene (reference sequence). The CDR3 is 14 amino acids. As handled by the study authors: It was from reference gene primer amplification that nucleated cell counts were estimated. The data were produced by immunoSEQ multiplex PCR, yet TCRdb's version contains in-frame clones alone and is incomplete. The D gene and trimming were derived from the DNA, and the V and J assignments and clone size from that table. The sample has 90,000 to 100,000 clones, approximately 84% seen once. Input material: peripheral blood. This TCR derives from a woman aged 80 or over with acute or convalescent COVID-19. This chain joins TRBV7-9 and TRBJ1-1; D is unclear. The CDR3 loop is CASSLGGLYTEAFF. The CDR3 coding sequence is TGTGCCAGCAGCTTAGGAGGGTTGTACACTGAAGCTTTCTTT.